The following is a T cell receptor (beta chain) sequence with its context. What it binds is unknown. A much larger clone is a single base away; this may be a read error. A quantitative 5'-RACE method, one with molecular barcodes, was used to make TCR beta libraries. TCRdb called the 5' RACE reads again in MiXCR, with one record for every CDR3 protein. This table has 130,000 or so distinct CDR3 sequences, 10% to 12% appearing once. This entry is derived from a study of CD8 T cells in ankylosing spondylitis. Study findings and constraints: Reportedly, disease-linked clones are significantly enriched in ankylosing spondylitis patients' matched synovial fluid. Among TCR beta sequences, a motif of 7 to 9 highly homologous variants appeared characteristic of ankylosing spondylitis blood. Existing reports had already noted some motif variants in reactive arthritis synovial fluid and blood.

Germline V gives CDR1 SGHVS, CDR2 FNYEAQ. Trimming took 0 bases from V and 5 from J, leaving 9 bases between them. The CDR3 sequence is 14 residues long. The TCR originated in a female donor with ankylosing spondylitis or in good health (not recorded which). V usage is TRBV7-6 and J usage is TRBJ2-3; weak D call: TRBD2 (5 bases). The sample consisted of blood, either unsorted or a sorted T cell fraction (not recorded which). The CDR3 DNA is TGTGCCAGCAGCTTAGCGGGAGATAAAGATACGCAGTATTTT. Protein: CASSLAGDKDTQYF.